This T cell receptor beta chain was sequenced during a study of response to subunit inactivated influenza vaccine. One entry per CDR3 protein results from TCRdb running MiXCR on the RT-PCR reads. The sample holds hundreds of thousands of distinct CDR3 sequences; approximately 15% are singletons and the top ten take around 7.3%. Worth noting for this clonotype: Its antigen remains unknown.

Whole-study results and caveats: Authors proposed each seasonal influenza vaccination draws in few new T cells.

The CDR3 consists of 18 residues. With V trimmed by 1 base and J by 2 bases, 7 bases remained unmatched. The V gene's germline CDR1 is SGHVS and CDR2 FQNEAQ. The source material was PBMCs from blood, sampled around two weeks before vaccination. The origin of this receptor is a man in his fifties who received an inactivated influenza vaccine. The chain links TRBV7-8 to TRBJ2-1, with 11 bases identical to TRBD2. CDR3 in amino acids: CASSLVLTSGVPYNEQFF. The CDR3 DNA is TGTGCCAGCAGCTTAGTCCTGACTAGCGGGGTTCCCTACAATGAGCAGTTCTTC.